Given below is one T cell receptor (beta chain) in context. Documented treatment: randomized to nivolumab then ipilimumab (arm A) or the reverse (arm B). From thawed PBMCs, live CD3+CD8+ cells negative for CD19 and CD56 were sorted. This sample stems from a study of sequential checkpoint blockade in melanoma. Looking at the study overall: Patients were randomized 1:1 to nivolumab-then-ipilimumab or ipilimumab-then-nivolumab first-line.

The repertoire was sequenced with immunoSEQ multiplex PCR; TCRdb's copy has only in-frame clones and lacks some. The table shows roughly 34,000 clones, with 80% to 90% occurring only once. This CDR3 has 15 amino acids. J was trimmed by 4 bases and V by 3 bases; bases with no gene match: 7. Germline loops: CDR1 SEHNR, CDR2 FQNEAQ (reference sequence). The material was CD8+ T cells sorted from blood (inferred from file names), obtained from a patient given nivolumab and ipilimumab in sequence. The TCR sequence derives from a human donor with melanoma. The chain uses TRBV7-9 and TRBJ2-7, with TRBD1 matching 9 bases. The CDR3 is CASSFYRDRVYEQYF. The DNA for the CDR3 is TGTGCCAGCAGCTTCTACCGGGACAGGGTTTACGAGCAGTACTTC.